This T cell receptor beta chain was found in a study of blood T cell repertoires in COVID-19. The CDR3 has 15 residues. CDR1 is MNHEY, CDR2 SVGAGI, per germline. Trimming pared 8 bases from V and 0 bases from J, leaving 13 bases between. Repertoires were generated with immunoSEQ multiplex PCR, while TCRdb's copy carries only in-frame clones and drops some. Altogether about 260,000 clones are present, 75% to 95% being singletons, with the ten largest covering approximately 2.6%. The clonotype was recovered from a person aged 18 to 35 with COVID-19, enrolled during active disease. The chain uses TRBV6-5 and TRBJ2-2; D might be TRBD1 (5 bases). The sample comprised peripheral blood. This CDR3 reads CASFPETANTGELFF. The CDR3, as DNA: TGTGCCAGCTTCCCCGAGACAGCGAACACCGGGGAGCTGTTTTTT.